The 6 T cell receptor beta chains below were found in one sample sequenced in a study of CD8 T cells in Susac syndrome. Random hexamers were used to reverse transcribe an amount of roughly 0.5 to 1 ug RNA. TCRdb re-derived calls from the immunoSEQ multiplex PCR reads in MiXCR, one entry per CDR3 protein. The table has about 290,000 distinct CDR3 sequences, approximately 85% seen once. The source material was CD8+ T cells from PBMCs. These receptors were obtained from a human donor with multiple sclerosis.

The rearrangement uses TRBV28 and TRBJ2-7; D is unclear. Trimming left V 6 bases short and J 2 bases short, with 8 bases between. Germline CDR1 reads MDHEN; CDR2 reads SYDVKM. This CDR3 has 12 residues. The CDR3 nucleotides are TGTGCCAGCAGCGACATACCCTACGAGCAGTACTTC. Translation gives CASSDIPYEQYF.

The rearrangement joins TRBV19 to TRBJ2-7; possible D gene TRBD1, 6 bases. There are 14 residues in the CDR3. Per the germline V gene, CDR1 is LNHDA and CDR2 is SQIVND (reference sequence). The V end was cut by 3 bases, the J end by 1 base, with 10 bases between. The CDR3 nucleotides are TGTGCCAGTAGTATGGTGCAGGGGTCCTACGAGCAGTACTTC. Its translation is CASSMVQGSYEQYF.

The chain has TRBV27 and TRBJ2-1, with 7 bases matching TRBD2. CDR3 length: 16 residues. The V gene end was trimmed by 1 base and the J gene end by 1 base; junction bases not matched to a gene: 4. The V gene's germline CDR1 is MNHEY and CDR2 SMNVEV (reference sequence). CDR3 DNA: TGTGCCAGCAGTTTATGGGCGGGAGCGTCCTACAATGAGCAGTTCTTC. It is translated as CASSLWAGASYNEQFF.

This clonotype has a handful of counts. The V gene is TRBV5-6, the J gene TRBJ1-1; TRBD1 agrees at 9 bases. J lost 4 bases, V lost 3 bases, and 4 bases had no gene match. Germline V gene lookup returns CDR1 SGHDT and CDR2 YYEEEE. The CDR3 spans 14 residues. CDR3 nucleotide sequence: TGTGCCAGCAGCTCACAGGGGGCCGGCACTGAAGCTTTCTTT. It is translated as CASSSQGAGTEAFF. Filled out from reference TRBV5-6 and TRBJ1-1, the complete variable domain reads DAGVTQSPTHLIKTRGQQVTLRCSPKSGHDTVSWYQQALGQGPQFIFQYYEEEERQRGNFPDRFSGHQFPNYSSELNVNALLLGDSALYLCASSSQGAGTEAFFGQGTRLTVV.

The chain links TRBV28 to TRBJ2-7; TRBD1 aligns across 7 bases. Losses at the gene ends were 4 bases for V and 0 bases for J; bases not matched to a gene: 9. The CDR3 length is 16 residues. The germline V gene has CDR1 MDHEN and CDR2 SYDVKM. The CDR3 spells CASSSTGIPYSYEQYF. The CDR3 DNA is TGTGCCAGCAGTTCGACAGGGATCCCCTACTCCTACGAGCAGTACTTC.

J is TRBJ2-1 and V is TRBV28; no definite D call. Trimming shortened V by 3 bases and J by 8 bases, and 17 bases separated the two germline ends. Germline CDR1 MDHEN, CDR2 SYDVKM. The length of the CDR3 is 15 residues. This CDR3 reads CASSFGGTSWDEQFF. The CDR3 nucleotides are TGTGCCAGCAGTTTTGGCGGAACCTCTTGGGATGAGCAGTTCTTC.